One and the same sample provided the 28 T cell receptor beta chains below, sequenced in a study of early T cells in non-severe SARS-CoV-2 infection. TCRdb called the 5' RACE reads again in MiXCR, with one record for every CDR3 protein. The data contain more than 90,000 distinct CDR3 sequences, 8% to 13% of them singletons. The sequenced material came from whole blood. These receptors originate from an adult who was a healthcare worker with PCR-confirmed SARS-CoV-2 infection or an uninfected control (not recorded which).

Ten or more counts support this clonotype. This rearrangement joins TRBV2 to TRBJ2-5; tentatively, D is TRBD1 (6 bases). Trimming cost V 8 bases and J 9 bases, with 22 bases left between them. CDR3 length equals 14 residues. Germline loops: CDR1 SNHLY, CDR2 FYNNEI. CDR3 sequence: CASYLQTGSNPQYF. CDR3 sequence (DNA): TGTGCCAGCTACTTACAGACAGGCTCAAATCCCCAGTACTTC.

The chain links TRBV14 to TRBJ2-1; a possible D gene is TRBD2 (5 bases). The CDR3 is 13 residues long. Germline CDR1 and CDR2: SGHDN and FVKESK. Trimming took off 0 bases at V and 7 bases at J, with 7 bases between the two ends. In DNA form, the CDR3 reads TGTGCCAGCAGCCAAGATTGGAGGAATGAGCAGTTCTTC. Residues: CASSQDWRNEQFF.

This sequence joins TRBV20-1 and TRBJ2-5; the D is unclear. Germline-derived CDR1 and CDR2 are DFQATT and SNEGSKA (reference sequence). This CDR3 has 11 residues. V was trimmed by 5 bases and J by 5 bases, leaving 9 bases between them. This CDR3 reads CSAQKWETQYF. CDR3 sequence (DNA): TGCAGTGCTCAAAAATGGGAGACCCAGTACTTC.

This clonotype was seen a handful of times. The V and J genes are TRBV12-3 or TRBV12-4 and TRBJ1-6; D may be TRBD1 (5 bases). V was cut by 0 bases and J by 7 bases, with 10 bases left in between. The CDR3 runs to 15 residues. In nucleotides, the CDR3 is TGTGCCAGCAGTTTAGCCCTGAGGGACAATTCACCCCTCCACTTT. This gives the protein CASSLALRDNSPLHF.

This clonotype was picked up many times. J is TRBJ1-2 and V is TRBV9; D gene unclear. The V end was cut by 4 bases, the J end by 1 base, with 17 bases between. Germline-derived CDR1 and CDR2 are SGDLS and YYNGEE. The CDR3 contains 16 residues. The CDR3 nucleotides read TGTGCCAGCAGCCGAGGAGATACACTACTTAACTATGGCTACACCTTC. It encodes CASSRGDTLLNYGYTF.

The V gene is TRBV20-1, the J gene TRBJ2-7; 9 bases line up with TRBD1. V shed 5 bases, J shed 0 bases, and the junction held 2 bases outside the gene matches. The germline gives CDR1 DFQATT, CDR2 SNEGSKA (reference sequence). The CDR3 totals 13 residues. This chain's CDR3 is CSAGTGNSYEQYF. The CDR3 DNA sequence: TGCAGTGCTGGGACAGGGAACTCCTACGAGCAGTACTTC.

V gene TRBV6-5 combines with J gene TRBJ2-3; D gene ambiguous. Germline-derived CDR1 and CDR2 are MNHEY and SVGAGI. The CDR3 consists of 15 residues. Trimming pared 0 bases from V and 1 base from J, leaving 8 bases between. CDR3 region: CASSYSDGRTDTQYF. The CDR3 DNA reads TGTGCCAGCAGTTACTCGGACGGACGCACAGATACGCAGTATTTT.

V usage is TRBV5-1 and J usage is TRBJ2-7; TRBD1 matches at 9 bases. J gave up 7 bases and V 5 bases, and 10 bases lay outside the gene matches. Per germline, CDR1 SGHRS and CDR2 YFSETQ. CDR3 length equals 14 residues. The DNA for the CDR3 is TGCGCCAGCAGTCCGGGACAGGGCTGGTCGGAGCAGTACTTC. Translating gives CASSPGQGWSEQYF.

The CDR3 sequence is CASSPRRQLRNTEAFF. In DNA, the CDR3 is TGTGCCAGTAGCCCGAGGCGGCAGTTAAGGAACACTGAAGCTTTCTTT. The V gene is TRBV19, the J gene TRBJ1-1; D not certain. The CDR3 contains 16 residues. The germline V gene encodes CDR1 LNHDA and CDR2 SQIVND (reference sequence). V was clipped by 6 bases and J by 1 base, with 18 bases between them.

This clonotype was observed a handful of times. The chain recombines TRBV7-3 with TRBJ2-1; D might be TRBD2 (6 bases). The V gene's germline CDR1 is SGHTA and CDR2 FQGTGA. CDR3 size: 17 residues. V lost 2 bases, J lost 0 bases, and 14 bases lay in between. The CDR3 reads CASSLFERVSSYNEQFF. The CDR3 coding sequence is TGTGCCAGCAGCTTATTTGAGCGGGTGAGCTCCTACAATGAGCAGTTCTTC.

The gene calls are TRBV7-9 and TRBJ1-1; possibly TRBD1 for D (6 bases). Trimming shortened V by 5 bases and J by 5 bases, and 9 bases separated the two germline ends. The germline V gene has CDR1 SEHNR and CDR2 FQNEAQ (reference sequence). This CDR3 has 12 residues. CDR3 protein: CASSDDRTEAFF. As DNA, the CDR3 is TGTGCCAGCAGCGATGACAGGACTGAAGCTTTCTTT.

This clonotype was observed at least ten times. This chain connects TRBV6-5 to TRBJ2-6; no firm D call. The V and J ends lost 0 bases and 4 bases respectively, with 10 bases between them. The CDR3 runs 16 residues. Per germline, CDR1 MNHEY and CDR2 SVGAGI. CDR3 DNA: TGTGCCAGCAGTTACTCGCGGACGCCAGGGGCCAACGTCCTGACTTTC. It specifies CASSYSRTPGANVLTF.

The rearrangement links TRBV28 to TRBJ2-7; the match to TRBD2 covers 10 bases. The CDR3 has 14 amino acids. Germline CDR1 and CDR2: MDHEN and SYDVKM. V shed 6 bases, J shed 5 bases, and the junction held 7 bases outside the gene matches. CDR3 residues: CASSPLGLADEQYF. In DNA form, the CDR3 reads TGTGCCAGCAGCCCCCTAGGACTAGCGGACGAGCAGTACTTC.

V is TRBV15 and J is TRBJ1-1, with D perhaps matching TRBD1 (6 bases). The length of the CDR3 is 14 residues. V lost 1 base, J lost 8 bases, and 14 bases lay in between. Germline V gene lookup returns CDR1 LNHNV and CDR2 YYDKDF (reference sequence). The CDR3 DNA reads TGTGCCACCAGCAGAGGAAACAGGGTCCGGGAAGCTTTCTTT. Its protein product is CATSRGNRVREAFF.

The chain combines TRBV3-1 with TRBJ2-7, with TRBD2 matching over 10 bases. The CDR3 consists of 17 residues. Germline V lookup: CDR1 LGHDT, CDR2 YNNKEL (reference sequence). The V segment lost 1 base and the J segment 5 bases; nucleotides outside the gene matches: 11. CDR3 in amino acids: CASSQGNLAGVGDEQYF. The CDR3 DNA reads TGTGCCAGCAGCCAAGGAAATCTAGCGGGAGTCGGGGACGAGCAGTACTTC.

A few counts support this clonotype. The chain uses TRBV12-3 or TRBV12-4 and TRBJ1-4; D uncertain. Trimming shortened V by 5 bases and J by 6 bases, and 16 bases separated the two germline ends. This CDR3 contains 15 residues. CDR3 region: CASSHDREGDEKLFF. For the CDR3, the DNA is TGTGCCAGCAGTCACGATCGAGAGGGAGATGAAAAACTGTTTTTT.

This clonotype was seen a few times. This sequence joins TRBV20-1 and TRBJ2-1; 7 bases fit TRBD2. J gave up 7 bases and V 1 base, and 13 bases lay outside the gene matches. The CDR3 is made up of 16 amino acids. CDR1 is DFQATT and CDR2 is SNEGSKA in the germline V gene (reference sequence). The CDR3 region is CSARGGGLWSLNEQFF. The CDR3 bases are TGCAGTGCTAGAGGGGGGGGACTGTGGAGTTTGAATGAGCAGTTCTTC.

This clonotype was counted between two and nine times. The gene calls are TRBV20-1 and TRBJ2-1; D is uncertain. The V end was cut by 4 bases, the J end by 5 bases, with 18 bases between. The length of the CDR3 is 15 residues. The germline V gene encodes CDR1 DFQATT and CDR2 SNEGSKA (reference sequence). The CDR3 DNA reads TGCAGTGCTATCAGCCGGGCGAAACTGAACAATGAGCAGTTCTTC. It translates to CSAISRAKLNNEQFF.

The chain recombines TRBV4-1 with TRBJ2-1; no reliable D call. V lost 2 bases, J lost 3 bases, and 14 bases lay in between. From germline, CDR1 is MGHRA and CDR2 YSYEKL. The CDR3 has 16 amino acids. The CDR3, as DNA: TGCGCCAGCAGCCAAAACCCAGATCCGAGCTACAATGAGCAGTTCTTC. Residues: CASSQNPDPSYNEQFF.

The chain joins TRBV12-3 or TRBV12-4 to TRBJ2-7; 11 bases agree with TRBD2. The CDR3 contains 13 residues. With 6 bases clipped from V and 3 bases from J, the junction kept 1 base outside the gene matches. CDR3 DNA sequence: TGTGCCAGCAGGCTAGCGGGGGGCTACGAGCAGTACTTC. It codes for CASRLAGGYEQYF.

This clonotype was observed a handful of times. CDR3 sequence: CASTPMVYRPTDTQYF. The CDR3, as DNA: TGTGCCAGCACCCCGATGGTGTACCGGCCCACAGATACGCAGTATTTT. The chain is built from TRBV6-6 and TRBJ2-3; D unclear. V was pared by 7 bases and J by 2 bases, with 19 bases between. The CDR3 sequence is 16 residues long. CDR1 is MNHNY and CDR2 is SVGAGI in the germline V gene (reference sequence).

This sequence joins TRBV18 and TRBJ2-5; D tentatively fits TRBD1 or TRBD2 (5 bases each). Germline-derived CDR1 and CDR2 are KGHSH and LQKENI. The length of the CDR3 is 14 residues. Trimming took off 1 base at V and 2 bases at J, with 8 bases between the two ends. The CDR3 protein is CASSPQGRQETQYF. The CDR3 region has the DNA TGTGCCAGCTCACCACAGGGACGACAAGAGACCCAGTACTTC. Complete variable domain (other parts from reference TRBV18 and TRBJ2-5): NAGVMQNPRHLVRRRGQEARLRCSPMKGHSHVYWYRQLPEEGLKFMVYLQKENIIDESGMPKERFSAEFPKEGPSILRIQQVVRGDSAAYFCASSPQGRQETQYFGPGTRLLVL.

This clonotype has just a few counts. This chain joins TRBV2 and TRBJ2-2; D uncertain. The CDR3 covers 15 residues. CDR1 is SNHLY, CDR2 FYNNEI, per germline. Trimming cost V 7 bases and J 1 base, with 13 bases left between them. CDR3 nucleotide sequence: TGTGCCAGCACTGTCAGGATAGGGAACACCGGGGAGCTGTTTTTT. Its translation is CASTVRIGNTGELFF.

CDR3: CASSPRGGFGEKLFF. DNA for the CDR3: TGTGCCAGCAGCCCAAGGGGCGGGTTTGGAGAAAAACTGTTTTTT. This chain links TRBV11-2 with TRBJ1-4, with a tentative D call TRBD1 (5 bases). V dropped 5 bases and J dropped 8 bases, with 18 bases sitting between them. From germline, CDR1 is SGHAT and CDR2 FQNNGV. The CDR3 contains 15 residues.

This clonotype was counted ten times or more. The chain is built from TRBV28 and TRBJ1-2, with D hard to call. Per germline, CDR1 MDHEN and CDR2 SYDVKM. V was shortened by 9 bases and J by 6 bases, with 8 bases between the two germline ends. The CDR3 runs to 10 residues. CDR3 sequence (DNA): TGTGCCAGTGAAAAGGATGGCTACACCTTC. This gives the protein CASEKDGYTF.

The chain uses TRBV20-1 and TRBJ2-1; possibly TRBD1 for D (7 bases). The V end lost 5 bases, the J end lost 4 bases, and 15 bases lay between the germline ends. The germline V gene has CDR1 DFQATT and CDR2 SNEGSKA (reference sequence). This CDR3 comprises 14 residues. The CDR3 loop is CSAGGTAQYNEQFF. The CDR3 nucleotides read TGCAGTGCTGGAGGGACAGCTCAATACAATGAGCAGTTCTTC.

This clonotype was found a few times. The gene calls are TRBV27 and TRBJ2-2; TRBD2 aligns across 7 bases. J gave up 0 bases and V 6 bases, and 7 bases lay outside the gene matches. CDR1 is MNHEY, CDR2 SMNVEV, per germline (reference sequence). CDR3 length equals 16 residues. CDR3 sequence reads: CASSSTLAANTGELFF. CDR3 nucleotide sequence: TGTGCCAGCAGCTCTACTCTAGCGGCGAACACCGGGGAGCTGTTTTTT.

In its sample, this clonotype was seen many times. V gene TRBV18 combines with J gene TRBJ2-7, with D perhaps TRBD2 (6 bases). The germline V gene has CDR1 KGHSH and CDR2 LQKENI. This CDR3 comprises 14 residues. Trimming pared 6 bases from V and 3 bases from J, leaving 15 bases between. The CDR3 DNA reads TGTGCCAGCTCCCCAACGGGGCGGGGCTACGAGCAGTACTTC. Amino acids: CASSPTGRGYEQYF.